These 19 T cell receptor beta chains were all obtained from the same sample, sequenced in a study of cytomegalovirus exposure and HLA in healthy donors. The PCR ran on 60 Vbeta and 13 Jbeta primers. Method: immunoSEQ multiplex PCR; TCRdb's copy keeps in-frame clones and lacks some. Of 150,000 to 200,000 clones listed, approximately 79% are singletons. The sequencing input was PBMCs. Receptors were obtained from a man aged 50-59 years in good health and CMV-seropositive.

This clone came up once. The chain couples TRBV2 to TRBJ1-2; unclear D gene. Germline lookup yields CDR1 SNHLY and CDR2 FYNNEI. Trimming removed 7 bases from V and 5 bases from J, with 11 bases in between. The CDR3 sequence is 12 residues long. As DNA, the CDR3 is TGTGCCAGCACCGAGGGATATTATGGCTACACCTTC. It specifies CASTEGYYGYTF.

This clone was detected once. The J gene is TRBJ2-1, the V gene TRBV7-2, with 9 bases that match TRBD2. Unmatched junction bases numbered 5, after V lost 2 bases and J lost 6 bases. There are 15 residues in the CDR3. In germline, CDR1 is SGHTA, CDR2 FQGNSA. CDR3 in DNA: TGTGCCAGCAGCTTAAGGACTAGCGATGGCAATGAGCAGTTCTTC. Translation gives CASSLRTSDGNEQFF.

The chain couples TRBV18 to TRBJ2-2, with D possibly being TRBD1 (6 bases). Between the trimmed V and J ends, which lost 4 bases and 0 bases, there was a span of 12 bases. This CDR3 contains 16 residues. Germline V CDR1 and CDR2: KGHSH, LQKENI. CDR3 amino acids: CASSQLGTTNTGELFF. The CDR3 nucleotides read TGTGCCAGCTCACAATTAGGGACAACGAACACCGGGGAGCTGTTTTTT.

V gene TRBV28 combines with J gene TRBJ2-3; no firm D call. The V gene lost 3 bases and the J gene lost 3 bases, with 10 bases spanning the gap. The V gene's germline CDR1 is MDHEN and CDR2 SYDVKM. CDR3 length: 14 residues. CDR3 protein: CASSFDRVTDTQYF. The CDR3 DNA reads TGTGCCAGCAGTTTCGATCGGGTAACAGATACGCAGTATTTT. Looking up the rest from reference TRBV28 and TRBJ2-3 gives the full variable domain: DVKVTQSSRYLVKRTGEKVFLECVQDMDHENMFWYRQDPGLGLRLIYFSYDVKMKEKGDIPEGYSVSREKKERFSLILESASTNQTSMYLCASSFDRVTDTQYFGPGTRLTVL.

The chain combines TRBV5-1 with TRBJ1-2; 9 bases line up with TRBD1. CDR1 SGHRS and CDR2 YFSETQ come from the germline V gene. This CDR3 contains 14 residues. V was clipped by 4 bases and J by 7 bases; unmatched bases: 8. The DNA for the CDR3 is TGCGCCAGCAGCCCAGACAGGGGGATGGGTGGCTACACCTTC. Amino acids: CASSPDRGMGGYTF.

In regard to this clone: Mismatch with germline at one junction end may stem from a read error. This rearrangement joins TRBV7-9 to TRBJ2-1; TRBD2 matches at 8 bases. This CDR3 region has 17 residues. CDR1 and CDR2 (germline): SEHNR, FQNEAQ (reference sequence). CDR3 nucleotides: TGTGCCAGCAGCCCAGATGGCGGGGGGCTCTCCTACAATGGGCAGTTCTTC. It is translated as CASSPDGGGLSYNGQFF. The whole variable domain, remainder taken from reference TRBV7-9 and TRBJ2-1, is DTGVSQNPRHKITKRGQNVTFRCDPISEHNRLYWYRQTLGQGPEFLTYFQNEAQLEKSRLLSDRFSAERPKGSFSTLEIQRTEQGDSAMYLCASSPDGGGLSYNGQFFGPGTRLTVL.

The rearrangement links TRBV7-2 to TRBJ1-5; D unclear. Germline CDR1 SGHTA, CDR2 FQGNSA. The V gene lost 4 bases and the J gene lost 0 bases, with 22 bases spanning the gap. This CDR3 is 19 amino acids long. CDR3 in DNA: TGTGCCAGCAGCTCTCCCCCCAACACTATAACGTATAGCAATCAGCCCCAGCATTTT. Encoded protein: CASSSPPNTITYSNQPQHF.

V and J are TRBV27 and TRBJ2-1; TRBD2 aligns across 13 bases. Germline CDR1 MNHEY, CDR2 SMNVEV (reference sequence). The junction had 8 bases not matched to a gene; V was cut back by 7 bases and J by 5 bases. This CDR3 is 16 amino acids long. The CDR3 loop is CASTLLTSGGNNEQFF. The CDR3 coding sequence is TGTGCCAGCACCCTTTTGACTAGCGGGGGGAACAATGAGCAGTTCTTC.

This clone was detected once. This chain joins TRBV9 and TRBJ1-1, with a tentative D call TRBD1 (6 bases). There are 17 residues in the CDR3. Germline CDR1 and CDR2: SGDLS and YYNGEE. Trimming cost V 7 bases and J 4 bases, with 26 bases left between them. CDR3 DNA sequence: TGTGCCAGCTCGGGGGGGGGCTCTGGGGCGTCGAGCACTGAAGCTTTCTTT. Protein product: CASSGGGSGASSTEAFF.

The chain links TRBV6-5 to TRBJ2-2; 12 bases are a match to TRBD1. The junction had 3 bases not matched to a gene; V was cut back by 1 base and J by 6 bases. This CDR3 has 16 residues. The germline V gene has CDR1 MNHEY and CDR2 SVGAGI. In DNA form, the CDR3 reads TGTGCCAGCAGTTACTTCCGGGACAGGGGGCCCGGGGAGCTGTTTTTT. It is translated as CASSYFRDRGPGELFF.

This clone has more than one count but fewer than ten. The chain is built from TRBV7-9 and TRBJ1-1; a weak D match, TRBD1 (5 bases). V dropped 7 bases and J dropped 1 base, with 10 bases sitting between them. Germline V gives CDR1 SEHNR, CDR2 FQNEAQ (reference sequence). CDR3 length: 13 amino acids. The CDR3 sequence: CASNPGSNTEAFF. The DNA of the CDR3 is TGTGCCAGCAACCCAGGGTCGAACACTGAAGCTTTCTTT.

Turning to this clone: Other DNA sequences in the sample encode the same CDR3. The genes are TRBV5-4 and TRBJ2-3, with 10 bases that match TRBD1. Germline CDR1 and CDR2: SGHNT and YYREEE (reference sequence). CDR3 length: 15 amino acids. The ends lost 3 bases at V and 3 bases at J; junction bases unmatched: 4. The DNA of the CDR3 is TGTGCCAGCAGCTCGGGACAGGGGAGGACAGATACGCAGTATTTT. Translation: CASSSGQGRTDTQYF.

The chain uses TRBV11-2 and TRBJ1-1; TRBD1 matches 9 bases. After removal of 10 bases from V and 0 bases from J, the junction contained 3 bases not matched to a gene. This CDR3 region has 13 residues. Per the germline V gene, CDR1 is SGHAT and CDR2 is FQNNGV. CDR3 DNA sequence: TGTGCCATTGGGACAGGGATGAACACTGAAGCTTTCTTT. It translates to CAIGTGMNTEAFF.

V usage is TRBV21-1 and J usage is TRBJ2-7; whether TRBD2, the table's D call, matches the DNA was not checked. TRBV21-1 is listed as a pseudogene. The CDR3 runs to 18 residues. The CDR3: CASSKTPSNGLVLREQYF. Here the CDR3 DNA reads TGTGCCAGCAGCAAAACTCCTTCAAACGGACTAGTCCTTCGGGAGCAGTACTTC.

The CDR3 reads CASSQDPPTGTASSGANVLTF. The CDR3 nucleotides read TGTGCCAGCAGCCAAGATCCCCCAACCGGGACAGCGAGCTCTGGGGCCAACGTCCTGACTTTC. The chain uses TRBV4-2 and TRBJ2-6; 7 bases agree with TRBD1. CDR1 is LGHNA, CDR2 YNFKEQ, per germline. The CDR3 covers 21 residues. V gave up 0 bases and J gave up 0 bases; unmatched junction bases: 14.

This clone has a single count. V gene TRBV5-4 combines with J gene TRBJ1-1, with 8 bases matching TRBD1. Germline loops: CDR1 SGHNT, CDR2 YYREEE (reference sequence). The CDR3 is made up of 15 amino acids. J gave up 1 base and V 0 bases, and 2 bases lay outside the gene matches. The CDR3 loop reads CASSLEQGGNTEAFF. The CDR3 DNA sequence: TGTGCCAGCAGCTTGGAACAGGGGGGGAACACTGAAGCTTTCTTT. Based on the CDR3 plus reference TRBV5-4 and TRBJ1-1, the full variable domain is ETGVTQSPTHLIKTRGQQVTLRCSSQSGHNTVSWYQQALGQGPQFIFQYYREEENGRGNFPPRFSGLQFPNYSSELNVNALELDDSALYLCASSLEQGGNTEAFFGQGTRLTVV.

CDR3 sequence reads: CASSTSQWPVGNEQFF. CDR3 DNA: TGTGCCAGCAGCACTAGCCAGTGGCCGGTAGGCAATGAGCAGTTCTTC. The rearrangement links TRBV7-2 to TRBJ2-1, with D possibly matching TRBD2 (6 bases). In germline, CDR1 is SGHTA, CDR2 FQGNSA. CDR3 length equals 16 residues. Trimming stripped 5 bases from V and 6 bases from J, with 20 bases between.

The rearrangement links TRBV19 to TRBJ1-2, with TRBD1 matching over 7 bases. V shed 6 bases, J shed 4 bases, and the junction held 11 bases outside the gene matches. Germline CDR1 and CDR2: LNHDA and SQIVND (reference sequence). The CDR3 length is 15 residues. The DNA of the CDR3 is TGTGCCAGTAGGGATCGGGACAGACTGCTCTATGGCTACACCTTC. It translates to CASRDRDRLLYGYTF. Combining the CDR3 with reference TRBV19 and TRBJ1-2 gives the whole variable domain DGGITQSPKYLFRKEGQNVTLSCEQNLNHDAMYWYRQDPGQGLRLIYYSQIVNDFQKGDIAEGYSVSREKKESFPLTVTSAQKNPTAFYLCASRDRDRLLYGYTFGSGTRLTVV.

V and J are TRBV2 and TRBJ2-1; tentative D call: TRBD2 (7 bases). This CDR3 has 14 amino acids. V was clipped by 7 bases and J by 5 bases, with 15 bases between them. CDR1 is SNHLY, CDR2 FYNNEI, per germline. The CDR3 coding sequence is TGTGCCAGCAAGGGGGGGGGCCTACACAATGAGCAGTTCTTC. Translating it yields CASKGGGLHNEQFF. Variable domain in full (rest from reference TRBV2 and TRBJ2-1): EPEVTQTPSHQVTQMGQEVILRCVPISNHLYFYWYRQILGQKVEFLVSFYNNEISEKSEIFDDQFSVERPDGSNFTLKIRSTKLEDSAMYFCASKGGGLHNEQFFGPGTRLTVL.